The 20 T cell receptor beta chains below come from one sample, sequenced in a study of response to subunit inactivated influenza vaccine. TCRdb reanalysed the RT-PCR reads using MiXCR and keeps one entry per CDR3 protein. The sample lists 630,000 or so distinct CDR3 sequences; 15% to 18% were seen once. Sequences were derived from PBMCs from blood, sampled 11 to 12 days after vaccination. The receptors were gathered from a man in his fifties or sixties who received an inactivated influenza vaccine.

This clonotype was recorded many times. The chain's CDR3 is CSARTGTSGGTDTQYF. The CDR3 DNA follows: TGCAGTGCTAGAACCGGGACTAGCGGGGGCACAGATACGCAGTATTTT. The chain recombines TRBV20-1 with TRBJ2-3; 13 nucleotides align to TRBD2. The CDR3 totals 16 residues. The germline gives CDR1 DFQATT, CDR2 SNEGSKA (reference sequence). The trim removed 2 bases at V and 1 base at J, leaving 3 bases unmatched.

The sample holds many counts of this clonotype. This chain links TRBV3-1 with TRBJ2-7; 9 positions agree with TRBD1. J gave up 6 bases and V 2 bases, and 5 bases lay outside the gene matches. The length of the CDR3 is 14 residues. Per the germline V gene, CDR1 is LGHDT and CDR2 is YNNKEL (reference sequence). In DNA form, the CDR3 reads TGTGCCAGCAGCCAATCCGGACAGGGGACCGAGCAGTACTTC. It is translated as CASSQSGQGTEQYF.

The chain has TRBV12-3 or TRBV12-4 and TRBJ1-6, with D hard to call. The CDR3 is made up of 14 amino acids. Trimming cost V 5 bases and J 10 bases, with 15 bases left between them. CDR3 sequence (DNA): TGTGCCAGCAGTCTGACTACCTGGGAGTCACCCCTCCACTTT. Its protein is CASSLTTWESPLHF.

The chain carries TRBV20-1 and TRBJ2-3; 9 bases are a match to TRBD1. V lost 6 bases and J lost 0; bases outside the gene matches: 13. This CDR3 is 17 amino acids long. CDR1 DFQATT and CDR2 SNEGSKA come from the germline V gene (reference sequence). The CDR3 region is CSAHTGTGFRSTDTQYF. The DNA of the CDR3 is TGCAGTGCCCATACGGGGACAGGGTTTAGGAGCACAGATACGCAGTATTTT.

This clonotype was counted only a few times. This rearrangement joins TRBV20-1 to TRBJ1-1, with TRBD1 matching over 8 bases. CDR1 is DFQATT and CDR2 is SNEGSKA in the germline V gene (reference sequence). CDR3 length: 12 amino acids. V gave up 6 bases and J gave up 5 bases; unmatched junction bases: 5. CDR3 residues: CSANYRGTEAFF. DNA for the CDR3: TGCAGTGCCAACTACAGGGGGACTGAAGCTTTCTTT.

The chain carries TRBV18 and TRBJ2-3; D is perhaps TRBD1 (6 bases). Per germline, CDR1 KGHSH and CDR2 LQKENI. This CDR3 spans 15 amino acids. Trimming shortened V by 1 base and J by 3 bases, and 11 bases separated the two germline ends. This CDR3 is CASSPLIRGTDTQYF. For the CDR3, the DNA is TGTGCCAGCTCACCACTTATAAGGGGGACAGATACGCAGTATTTT.

This clonotype showed up just a few times. The rearrangement links TRBV29-1 to TRBJ2-1; 9 nucleotides align to TRBD1. In germline, CDR1 is SQVTM, CDR2 ANQGSEA. V was pared by 2 bases and J by 3 bases, with 5 bases of the junction left unmatched. CDR3 length: 15 residues. CDR3 sequence: CSVETGTGLYNEQFF. The DNA of the CDR3 is TGCAGCGTTGAAACCGGGACAGGGCTCTACAATGAGCAGTTCTTC.

The sample holds a few counts of this clonotype. The CDR3 loop is CAWAPGSHQPQHF. CDR3 in DNA: TGTGCCTGGGCTCCCGGGAGCCATCAGCCCCAGCATTTT. The chain combines TRBV30 with TRBJ1-5; D is uncertain. The length of the CDR3 is 13 residues. V lost 5 bases and J 5 bases, leaving 13 bases between the germline ends. Germline V lookup: CDR1 GTSNPN, CDR2 SVGIG (reference sequence).

This sequence joins TRBV18 and TRBJ2-5; no reliable D call. V lost 3 bases and J lost 5, with 7 bases in between. This CDR3 contains 12 residues. Germline V gene sequence: CDR1 KGHSH, CDR2 LQKENI. CDR3 sequence: CASSPTTETQYF. The CDR3 nucleotides are TGTGCCAGCTCACCCACTACGGAGACCCAGTACTTC.

The sample holds a few counts of this clonotype. This rearrangement joins TRBV28 to TRBJ2-2, with D possibly being TRBD2 (6 bases). The CDR3 is 16 amino acids. The V end lost 7 bases, the J end lost 0 bases, and 15 bases lay between the germline ends. Germline values: CDR1 MDHEN, CDR2 SYDVKM. CDR3 residues: CASKGLGGSNTGELFF. DNA for the CDR3: TGTGCCAGCAAGGGACTGGGGGGTTCGAACACCGGGGAGCTGTTTTTT.

This clonotype was seen more than once but under ten times. The gene calls are TRBV4-2 and TRBJ2-3; D remains unclear. The CDR3 has 15 amino acids. Germline CDR1 and CDR2: LGHNA and YNFKEQ. Trimming shortened V by 0 bases and J by 3 bases, and 10 bases separated the two germline ends. CDR3 amino acids: CASSQESLGTDTQYF. CDR3 bases: TGTGCCAGCAGCCAAGAATCCCTTGGAACAGATACGCAGTATTTT.

This clonotype was counted between two and nine times. The J gene is TRBJ1-4, the V gene TRBV12-3 or TRBV12-4, with 10 nucleotides matching TRBD1. The CDR3 runs 14 residues. The ends lost 6 bases at V and 6 bases at J; junction bases unmatched: 4. CDR3 nucleotides: TGTGCCAGCAGGCGACAGGGGGCACATGAAAAACTGTTTTTT. Amino acid sequence: CASRRQGAHEKLFF.

This clonotype was counted a single time. The genes are TRBV9 and TRBJ2-5, with a tentative D call TRBD2 (6 bases). This CDR3 has 13 residues. The V end was cut by 3 bases, the J end by 5 bases, with 11 bases between. The V gene's germline CDR1 is SGDLS and CDR2 YYNGEE. This CDR3 is CASSAPGDETQYF. The CDR3 coding sequence is TGTGCCAGCAGCGCGCCGGGGGATGAGACCCAGTACTTC.

The chain recombines TRBV11-2 with TRBJ2-2; 9 bases are a match to TRBD1. The V and J ends lost 3 bases and 4 bases, in that order; junction bases with no gene match: 15. Looked up from germline, CDR1 is SGHAT and CDR2 is FQNNGV. This CDR3 comprises 19 residues. DNA of the CDR3: TGTGCCAGCAGCTTTGTCAGCGGGACAGGGCCCTATCTCACCGGGGAGCTGTTTTTT. Translated: CASSFVSGTGPYLTGELFF. Complete variable domain (other parts from reference TRBV11-2 and TRBJ2-2): EAGVAQSPRYKIIEKRQSVAFWCNPISGHATLYWYQQILGQGPKLLIQFQNNGVVDDSQLPKDRFSAERLKGVDSTLKIQPAKLEDSAVYLCASSFVSGTGPYLTGELFFGEGSRLTVL.

This clonotype was seen more than once but under ten times. J is TRBJ1-1 and V is TRBV7-9; D unclear. Between the trimmed V and J ends, which lost 2 bases and 6 bases, there was a span of 13 bases. CDR3 length: 14 amino acids. CDR1 and CDR2 from the germline V gene are SEHNR and FQNEAQ (reference sequence). Written as DNA, the CDR3 is TGTGCCAGCAGCTTAATCGGGGTAAAGGCTGAAGCTTTCTTT. As protein: CASSLIGVKAEAFF.

The genes are TRBV6-1 and TRBJ2-1, with 9 bases fitting TRBD2. V was pared by 6 bases and J by 5 bases, with 8 bases of the junction left unmatched. CDR3 length equals 15 residues. Per germline, CDR1 MNHNS and CDR2 SASEGT. CDR3 sequence: CASRRGGARDNEQFF. The DNA of the CDR3 is TGTGCCAGCAGACGCGGGGGGGCGAGGGACAATGAGCAGTTCTTC.

In its sample, this clonotype was seen many times. The CDR3 sequence is CASSSLAGSPDTQYF. Written as DNA, the CDR3 is TGTGCCAGCAGCTCCTTAGCGGGAAGTCCAGATACGCAGTATTTT. V gene TRBV7-2 combines with J gene TRBJ2-3, with TRBD2 identical over 8 bases. Germline assignment: CDR1 SGHTA and CDR2 FQGNSA. CDR3 length: 15 amino acids. Trimming cost V 4 bases and J 4 bases; bases outside gene matches: 7.

The V and J genes are TRBV7-2 and TRBJ2-1, with 8 positions matching TRBD1. CDR1 is SGHTA and CDR2 is FQGNSA in the germline V gene. Unmatched junction bases numbered 6, after V lost 5 bases and J lost 3 bases. This CDR3 has 15 residues. CDR3 loop: CASSSGQGNYNEQFF. CDR3 DNA: TGTGCCAGCAGCAGTGGACAGGGTAACTACAATGAGCAGTTCTTC.

The V and J genes are TRBV7-8 and TRBJ2-5; D may correspond to TRBD1 or TRBD2 (5 bases each). The CDR3 contains 14 residues. Per the germline V gene, CDR1 is SGHVS and CDR2 is FQNEAQ. The V gene lost 5 bases and the J gene lost 4 bases, with 14 bases spanning the gap. The CDR3 bases are TGTGCCAGCAGCACACGGGACCCGCGAGAGACCCAGTACTTC. Its protein is CASSTRDPRETQYF. Full variable domain (remainder filled in from reference TRBV7-8 and TRBJ2-5): GAGVSQSPRYKVAKRGQDVALRCDPISGHVSLFWYQQALGQGPEFLTYFQNEAQLDKSGLPSDRFFAERPEGSVSTLKIQRTQQEDSAVYLCASSTRDPRETQYFGPGTRLLVL.

This clonotype was observed a handful of times. CDR3 sequence (DNA): TGTGCCAGCAGGCGGGGACTTCTTCCAGGCACAGATACGCAGTATTTT. Its translation is CASRRGLLPGTDTQYF. This sequence joins TRBV2 and TRBJ2-3; a weak D match, TRBD2 (6 bases). Germline V lookup: CDR1 SNHLY, CDR2 FYNNEI. Trimming left V 6 bases short and J 1 base short, with 17 bases between. This CDR3 comprises 16 residues. Looking up the rest from reference TRBV2 and TRBJ2-3 gives the full variable domain: EPEVTQTPSHQVTQMGQEVILRCVPISNHLYFYWYRQILGQKVEFLVSFYNNEISEKSEIFDDQFSVERPDGSNFTLKIRSTKLEDSAMYFCASRRGLLPGTDTQYFGPGTRLTVL.